The 23 T cell receptor beta chains presented below share a single source sample, sequenced in a study of blood T cell repertoires in COVID-19. Repertoires were generated with immunoSEQ multiplex PCR, while TCRdb's copy carries only in-frame clones and drops some. The sample lists around 100,000 clones; less than 90% were seen once. Sequenced input: peripheral blood. The receptors were gathered from a man aged 25 to 40 in a cohort sampled during active COVID-19.

CDR3: CASSLTLGQGAYEQYF. CDR3 sequence (DNA): TGTGCCAGCAGTCTTACTCTGGGACAGGGGGCCTACGAGCAGTACTTC. The chain joins TRBV7-9 to TRBJ2-7; 11 nucleotides align to TRBD1. The germline V gene encodes CDR1 SEHNR and CDR2 FQNEAQ (reference sequence). The CDR3 has 16 amino acids. The trim removed 6 bases at V and 2 bases at J, leaving 9 bases unmatched. Complete variable domain (other parts from reference TRBV7-9 and TRBJ2-7): DTGVSQNPRHKITKRGQNVTFRCDPISEHNRLYWYRQTLGQGPEFLTYFQNEAQLEKSRLLSDRFSAERPKGSFSTLEIQRTEQGDSAMYLCASSLTLGQGAYEQYFGPGTRLTVT.

The chain links TRBV7-8 to TRBJ2-7, with 9 bases matching TRBD2. V lost 5 bases to trimming and J lost 5 bases; unmatched junction nucleotides: 10. The germline gives CDR1 SGHVS, CDR2 FQNEAQ. The CDR3 spans 15 residues. CDR3 protein: CASSTAGLASHEQYF. The CDR3 nucleotides read TGTGCCAGCAGCACGGCAGGACTAGCGAGCCACGAGCAGTACTTC.

The genes are TRBV11-3 and TRBJ1-1; TRBD1 is a possible D gene (5 bases). The CDR3 totals 13 residues. The germline CDR1 and CDR2 sequences are SGHNT and YENEEA. The V end was cut by 2 bases, the J end by 4 bases, with 8 bases between. CDR3 bases: TGTGCCAGCAGCTTACGGGGGGGCACTGAAGCTTTCTTT. Its protein is CASSLRGGTEAFF. Full variable domain (remainder filled in from reference TRBV11-3 and TRBJ1-1): EAGVVQSPRYKIIEKKQPVAFWCNPISGHNTLYWYLQNLGQGPELLIRYENEEAVDDSQLPKDRFSAERLKGVDSTLKIQPAELGDSAVYLCASSLRGGTEAFFGQGTRLTVV.

V usage is TRBV12-3 or TRBV12-4 and J usage is TRBJ1-2, with unresolved D. Trimming took off 1 base at V and 7 bases at J, with 10 bases between the two ends. This CDR3 region has 13 residues. CDR3 DNA: TGTGCCAGCAGTTTAGACTCCGTCGGTGGCTACACCTTC. Translated, it gives CASSLDSVGGYTF.

This sequence joins TRBV2 and TRBJ2-1; D remains unclear. The V gene lost 7 bases and the J gene lost 1 base, with 8 bases spanning the gap. The CDR3 sequence is 13 residues long. Germline V CDR1 and CDR2: SNHLY, FYNNEI. Here the CDR3 DNA reads TGTGCCAGCATAACAAATTCCTACAATGAGCAGTTCTTC. Translation: CASITNSYNEQFF.

This clone was seen only a few times. The V and J genes are TRBV5-6 and TRBJ1-1; D not certain. This CDR3 is 14 amino acids long. CDR1 and CDR2 from the germline V gene are SGHDT and YYEEEE. Trimming shortened V by 0 bases and J by 6 bases, and 12 bases separated the two germline ends. The CDR3 DNA reads TGTGCCAGCAGCTTGGTTAGTCAGGACTCTGAAGCTTTCTTT. It codes for CASSLVSQDSEAFF.

The rearrangement joins TRBV5-6 to TRBJ2-3; D is possibly TRBD2 (5 bases). CDR3 size: 15 residues. The V end was cut by 4 bases, the J end by 4 bases, with 16 bases between. CDR1 and CDR2 from the germline V gene are SGHDT and YYEEEE. This CDR3 is CASSLVTGSADTQYF. The CDR3 DNA is TGTGCCAGCAGCCTCGTTACGGGTAGCGCAGATACGCAGTATTTT.

The chain employs TRBV10-3 and TRBJ2-7; D remains ambiguous. Deletions cut 8 bases from V and 3 bases from J, with 8 bases between. Germline lookup yields CDR1 ENHRY and CDR2 SYGVKD. The CDR3 extends over 11 amino acids. The CDR3 loop reads CAIRFSYEQYF. CDR3 in DNA: TGTGCCATCCGCTTCAGCTACGAGCAGTACTTC.

This clone was observed a single time. The chain uses TRBV3-1 (or the pseudogene TRBV3-2) and TRBJ1-2; tentatively, D is TRBD1 (5 bases). The CDR3 covers 14 residues. Trimming took 5 bases from V and 7 from J, leaving 17 bases between them. Germline loops: CDR1 LGHDT, CDR2 YNNKEL (reference sequence). The CDR3 is CASSEAHLRGGYTF. The CDR3 nucleotides are TGTGCCAGCAGCGAAGCCCACCTTAGGGGTGGCTACACCTTC.

The chain recombines TRBV18 with TRBJ2-1, with 9 positions matching TRBD1. Per the germline V gene, CDR1 is KGHSH and CDR2 is LQKENI. CDR3 size: 15 residues. V dropped 3 bases and J dropped 13; count of bases not matched to a gene: 13. The CDR3 DNA reads as TGTGCCAGCTCACCGTCGAGTGTCGGACAGGGGAATCAGTTCTTC. Encoded protein: CASSPSSVGQGNQFF. Supplemented by reference TRBV18 and TRBJ2-1, the full variable domain reads NAGVMQNPRHLVRRRGQEARLRCSPMKGHSHVYWYRQLPEEGLKFMVYLQKENIIDESGMPKERFSAEFPKEGPSILRIQQVVRGDSAAYFCASSPSSVGQGNQFFGPGTRLTVL.

This clone was detected once. This chain links TRBV6-5 with TRBJ1-3; D is uncertain. CDR3 size: 15 residues. V lost 0 bases and J lost 4, with 10 bases in between. In germline, CDR1 is MNHEY, CDR2 SVGAGI. The CDR3 sequence is CASSYSPAEGNTIYF. The CDR3 DNA follows: TGTGCCAGCAGTTACTCCCCGGCGGAAGGAAACACCATATATTTT.

V gene TRBV5-1 combines with J gene TRBJ2-7; D is unclear. V lost 1 base and J 0 bases, leaving 11 bases between the germline ends. Germline V gene data show CDR1 as SGHRS and CDR2 as YFSETQ. The CDR3 extends over 15 amino acids. The CDR3 loop reads CASSLQGDNSYEQYF. CDR3 in DNA: TGCGCCAGCAGCTTGCAAGGTGACAACTCCTACGAGCAGTACTTC. Full variable domain (rest looked up from reference TRBV5-1 and TRBJ2-7): KAGVTQTPRYLIKTRGQQVTLSCSPISGHRSVSWYQQTPGQGLQFLFEYFSETQRNKGNFPGRFSGRQFSNSRSEMNVSTLELGDSALYLCASSLQGDNSYEQYFGPGTRLTVT.

The chain joins TRBV5-6 to TRBJ2-7, with 7 positions matching TRBD1. The CDR3 length is 14 residues. Unmatched junction bases numbered 6, after V lost 4 bases and J lost 2 bases. Per germline, CDR1 SGHDT and CDR2 YYEEEE. The CDR3 DNA is TGTGCCAGCAGCCCGAGGGACAGCGCCTACGAGCAGTACTTC. This translates into CASSPRDSAYEQYF.

This sequence joins TRBV5-1 and TRBJ1-3; 7 bases are shared with TRBD1. V lost 4 bases to trimming and J lost 0 bases; unmatched junction nucleotides: 7. The CDR3 runs to 16 residues. The germline gives CDR1 SGHRS, CDR2 YFSETQ. CDR3 protein: CASSVQGSSSGNTIYF. The DNA of the CDR3 is TGCGCCAGCAGCGTACAGGGGTCAAGCTCTGGAAACACCATATATTTT. Based on the CDR3 plus reference TRBV5-1 and TRBJ1-3, the full variable domain is KAGVTQTPRYLIKTRGQQVTLSCSPISGHRSVSWYQQTPGQGLQFLFEYFSETQRNKGNFPGRFSGRQFSNSRSEMNVSTLELGDSALYLCASSVQGSSSGNTIYFGEGSWLTVV.

This chain joins TRBV10-3 and TRBJ2-5, with TRBD2 matching over 10 bases. Germline trimming cut 1 base from V and 5 bases from J; bases unmatched to any gene: 13. Germline loops: CDR1 ENHRY, CDR2 SYGVKD. The CDR3 is 18 residues long. The CDR3 DNA reads TGTGCCATCAGTGAGTGGGGTCCAGCGGGGGGGCCGCGGGAGACCCAGTACTTC. Residues: CAISEWGPAGGPRETQYF.

This clone was detected only once. V usage is TRBV24-1 and J usage is TRBJ2-7; 7 bases align to TRBD1. Trimming removed 3 bases from V and 2 bases from J; junction bases left unmatched: 3. Germline CDR1 KGHDR, CDR2 SFDVKD. The CDR3 is made up of 14 amino acids. CDR3 protein: CATSDGGTAYEQYF. For the CDR3, the DNA is TGTGCCACCAGTGATGGTGGGACAGCCTACGAGCAGTACTTC.

This chain uses TRBV14 with TRBJ2-7, with 7 bases aligning to TRBD1. The CDR3 loop spans 14 amino acids. CDR1 is SGHDN and CDR2 is FVKESK in the germline V gene. Trimming cost V 4 bases and J 2 bases; bases outside gene matches: 5. The CDR3 protein is CASSPMDRTYEQYF. DNA of the CDR3: TGTGCCAGCAGCCCAATGGACAGGACCTACGAGCAGTACTTC.

The rearrangement links TRBV5-4 to TRBJ1-2, with TRBD1 identical over 8 bases. The CDR3 extends over 16 amino acids. V shed 1 base and J 0 bases; nucleotides not matched to a gene: 5. Per germline, CDR1 SGHNT and CDR2 YYREEE (reference sequence). CDR3 DNA sequence: TGTGCCAGCAGCTTGATTAACAGGGGGGCTAACTATGGCTACACCTTC. Its translation is CASSLINRGANYGYTF.

The chain recombines TRBV19 with TRBJ1-2; D gene uncertain. Germline CDR1 reads LNHDA; CDR2 reads SQIVND (reference sequence). CDR3 length: 15 amino acids. V was cut by 5 bases and J by 2 bases, with 15 bases left in between. The DNA of the CDR3 is TGTGCCAGTAGTGTAATCCCCTTCGGGAACTATGGCTACACCTTC. It translates to CASSVIPFGNYGYTF.

This clone occurred once. The chain uses TRBV6-6 and TRBJ2-7; 11 bases map to TRBD2. Germline values: CDR1 MNHNY, CDR2 SVGAGI (reference sequence). The CDR3 covers 14 residues. The ends lost 5 bases at V and 7 bases at J; junction bases unmatched: 7. The CDR3 DNA is TGTGCCAGCAGTGGTAGCGGGGGGGCGGGGGAGCAGTACTTC. This gives the protein CASSGSGGAGEQYF.

The rearrangement uses TRBV5-1 and TRBJ2-2; 10 bases agree with TRBD1. The germline V gene encodes CDR1 SGHRS and CDR2 YFSETQ. This CDR3 region has 17 residues. The V segment lost 4 bases and the J segment 3 bases; nucleotides outside the gene matches: 9. The chain's CDR3 is CASSNSGQGVYTGELFF. CDR3 nucleotides: TGCGCCAGCAGCAACTCCGGACAGGGGGTGTACACCGGGGAGCTGTTTTTT.

A single count supports this clone. J is TRBJ2-2 and V is TRBV21-1; the table calls TRBD1, which could not be checked here. TRBV21-1 is described as a pseudogene. The CDR3 is 14 residues long. This CDR3 reads CASSKGLDTGELFF. For the CDR3, the DNA is TGTGCCAGCAGCAAGGGGCTAGACACCGGGGAGCTGTTTTTT.

V and J are TRBV3-1 (or the pseudogene TRBV3-2) and TRBJ1-1, with D hard to call. The CDR3 is 15 residues long. Trimming shortened V by 1 base and J by 11 bases, and 20 bases separated the two germline ends. Germline CDR1 is LGHDT and CDR2 is YNNKEL (reference sequence). CDR3 residues: CASSQAGGGSPRAFF. The CDR3 DNA reads as TGTGCCAGCAGCCAAGCGGGCGGAGGATCCCCCCGGGCTTTCTTT.